This T cell receptor (beta chain) was observed in a study of T cell responses to AZD1222 COVID-19 vaccine. Study findings and constraints: In a largely white British group with more females than males, clonal diversity was possibly underestimated. Only after the peak T cell response were repertoires sampled. Across spike, vaccine-associated CD4 TCRs were found, dominant at 160-218 and 743-854. Increased Spike-specific TCR breadth and depth were observed after two AZD1222 doses.

TCRdb's copy holds only in-frame clones and misses some; the assay was immunoSEQ multiplex PCR. The repertoire holds approximately 73,000 clones, with 65% to 85% as singletons. Of note for this clone: Its antigen remains unknown.

Germline values: CDR1 MNHNY, CDR2 SVGAGI (reference sequence). Trimming removed 7 bases from V and 4 bases from J, with 16 bases in between. The CDR3 contains 14 residues. The chain has TRBV6-6 and TRBJ1-1, with a tentative D call TRBD1 (5 bases). This TCR was recovered from an adult in good health. This specimen was peripheral blood, taken on day 0 of AZD1222 vaccination. The CDR3, as DNA: TGTGCCAGCAATCCCTCAAGACAGACCACTGAAGCTTTCTTT. It yields the protein CASNPSRQTTEAFF.